This entry lists 32 T cell receptor beta chains sequenced from one sample in a study of ipilimumab plus nivolumab after autologous stem cell transplantation. The repertoire was sequenced with immunoSEQ multiplex PCR; TCRdb's copy has only in-frame clones and lacks some. This table has more than 13,000 clones, about four fifths appearing once. This specimen was PBMCs, taken in a trial of ipilimumab plus nivolumab as post-transplant consolidation. The receptors shown here come from a male donor with primary mediastinal lymphoma.

V and J are TRBV4-1 and TRBJ2-5, with 9 positions matching TRBD2. Losses at the gene ends were 0 bases for V and 1 base for J; bases not matched to a gene: 6. This CDR3 comprises 17 residues. The germline V gene has CDR1 MGHRA and CDR2 YSYEKL. CDR3 coding DNA: TGCGCCAGCAGCCAAGACGCTAGCGGGGCCATCCAAGAGACCCAGTACTTC. Translating gives CASSQDASGAIQETQYF.

The chain joins TRBV2 to TRBJ1-5; D possibly corresponds to TRBD1 (6 bases). CDR3 length: 15 amino acids. Between the trimmed V and J ends, which lost 7 bases and 4 bases, there was a span of 17 bases. Germline assignment: CDR1 SNHLY and CDR2 FYNNEI. The CDR3 coding sequence is TGTGCCAGCAAGAGAGGACAGATATTAAATCAGCCCCAGCATTTT. Protein product: CASKRGQILNQPQHF.

The rearrangement uses TRBV18 and TRBJ2-3; 9 nucleotides line up with TRBD1. Losses at the gene ends were 4 bases for V and 3 bases for J; bases not matched to a gene: 8. Per the germline V gene, CDR1 is KGHSH and CDR2 is LQKENI. The CDR3 loop spans 16 amino acids. The CDR3 loop is CASSRPGQGFTDTQYF. CDR3 nucleotide sequence: TGTGCCAGCTCACGTCCGGGACAGGGATTTACAGATACGCAGTATTTT.

The rearrangement joins TRBV5-5 to TRBJ1-4; D unresolved. Germline V lookup: CDR1 SGHKS, CDR2 YYEKEE (reference sequence). The CDR3 consists of 14 residues. V gave up 4 bases and J gave up 7 bases, with 14 bases separating them. DNA for the CDR3: TGTGCCAGCAGCGTTAGGGTAGTGGGTGAAAAACTGTTTTTT. The encoded protein is CASSVRVVGEKLFF.

This clone was recorded a few times. V gene TRBV5-6 combines with J gene TRBJ1-1; TRBD1 is a possible D gene (5 bases). Trimming shortened V by 0 bases and J by 8 bases, and 11 bases separated the two germline ends. The CDR3 totals 13 residues. CDR1 and CDR2 (germline): SGHDT, YYEEEE. As DNA, the CDR3 is TGTGCCAGCAGCTTGGCGATGCAGGGCGAAGCTTTCTTT. Encoded protein: CASSLAMQGEAFF.

The CDR3 DNA reads as TGCAGCGTTGGCGGGGTGGGGGCAGAGCTGTTTTTT. Protein sequence: CSVGGVGAELFF. The chain links TRBV29-1 to TRBJ1-4; tentative D call: TRBD1 (6 bases). V lost 4 bases and J 14 bases, leaving 17 bases between the germline ends. CDR3 length: 12 residues. CDR1 is SQVTM and CDR2 is ANQGSEA in the germline V gene.

This clone turned up a few times. One end of the junction varies from germline; a read error may be responsible. This chain connects TRBV2 to TRBJ1-5; weak D call: TRBD1 (5 bases). In germline, CDR1 is SNHLY, CDR2 FYNNEI. This CDR3 is 17 amino acids long. The CDR3 loop is CASSEDSLGVGYQPQHF. The DNA for the CDR3 is TGTGCCAGCAGCGAAGATAGTCTGGGGGTCGGATATCAGCCCCAGCATTTT. The whole variable domain, remainder taken from reference TRBV2 and TRBJ1-5, is EPEVTQTPSHQVTQMGQEVILRCVPISNHLYFYWYRQILGQKVEFLVSFYNNEISEKSEIFDDQFSVERPDGSNFTLKIRSTKLEDSAMYFCASSEDSLGVGYQPQHFGDGTRLSIL.

This chain connects TRBV5-1 to TRBJ2-5, with a weak D call TRBD1 (6 bases). The DNA end is a closer match to TRBJ2-7, so the J assignment may be wrong. The germline V gene has CDR1 SGHRS and CDR2 YFSETQ. The CDR3 has 17 residues. The CDR3 here is CASSPIYGTRSSYEQYF. CDR3 DNA: TGCGCCAGCAGCCCTATTTACGGGACACGTAGCTCCTACGAGCAGTACTTC.

The chain has TRBV7-9 and TRBJ1-1; no clear D. Per germline, CDR1 SEHNR and CDR2 FQNEAQ (reference sequence). This CDR3 is 14 amino acids long. Trimming pared 4 bases from V and 0 bases from J, leaving 9 bases between. Here the CDR3 DNA reads TGTGCCAGCAGCTCCCAAGGGATGAACACTGAAGCTTTCTTT. Amino acids: CASSSQGMNTEAFF.

Concerning this clone itself: An end of the junction differs from the germline gene, which may be a read error. V usage is TRBV7-7 and J usage is TRBJ2-1; 8 bases fit TRBD1. This CDR3 has 16 residues. CDR1 SSHAT and CDR2 FNYEAQ come from the germline V gene (reference sequence). The CDR3 DNA is TGTGCTAGCAGCCCCTCCGGGACAGGCCCCTACAATGAGCAGTTCTTC. Its translation: CASSPSGTGPYNEQFF.

This clone has a single count. This chain uses TRBV14 with TRBJ2-3; possible D gene TRBD2, 5 bases. Trimming took off 4 bases at V and 1 base at J, with 9 bases between the two ends. This CDR3 spans 14 amino acids. CDR1 and CDR2 from the germline V gene are SGHDN and FVKESK. The CDR3 spells CASSPHGGTDTQYF. The DNA for the CDR3 is TGTGCCAGCAGCCCCCACGGGGGCACAGATACGCAGTATTTT.

This clone was recorded a few times. The chain uses TRBV7-9 and TRBJ1-4; 9 bases fit TRBD1. There are 16 residues in the CDR3. The germline gives CDR1 SEHNR, CDR2 FQNEAQ (reference sequence). V lost 5 bases to trimming and J lost 7 bases; unmatched junction nucleotides: 11. Here the CDR3 DNA reads TGTGCCAGCAGCCGTATGGGGACAGGGAGGACTGAAAAACTGTTTTTT. Translated: CASSRMGTGRTEKLFF.

V usage is TRBV19 and J usage is TRBJ1-2; D remains unclear. CDR3 length: 13 amino acids. V lost 3 bases and J 5 bases, leaving 10 bases between the germline ends. The V gene's germline CDR1 is LNHDA and CDR2 SQIVND (reference sequence). The CDR3 protein is CASSIGRTYGYTF. CDR3 nucleotides: TGTGCCAGTAGTATTGGGAGGACTTATGGCTACACCTTC. The full variable domain, with the rest looked up from reference TRBV19 and TRBJ1-2, is DGGITQSPKYLFRKEGQNVTLSCEQNLNHDAMYWYRQDPGQGLRLIYYSQIVNDFQKGDIAEGYSVSREKKESFPLTVTSAQKNPTAFYLCASSIGRTYGYTFGSGTRLTVV.

This chain links TRBV5-4 with TRBJ1-2, with a possible D match to TRBD1 (5 bases). Germline V gives CDR1 SGHNT, CDR2 YYREEE (reference sequence). This CDR3 comprises 15 residues. V was clipped by 1 base and J by 7 bases, with 17 bases between them. The CDR3 region has the DNA TGTGCCAGCAGCTTGATGGGGCCGGGGACTCGTGGCTACACCTTC. As protein: CASSLMGPGTRGYTF.

As DNA, the CDR3 is TGTGCCAGCAGGATGGGGGCCCCTAACTATGGCTACACCTTC. Its translation: CASRMGAPNYGYTF. V usage is TRBV28 and J usage is TRBJ1-2; a possible D gene is TRBD1 (6 bases). The CDR3 consists of 14 residues. The germline V and J ends were trimmed by 6 bases and 0 bases, with 11 bases remaining between them. Germline V gene lookup returns CDR1 MDHEN and CDR2 SYDVKM.

V usage is TRBV2 and J usage is TRBJ2-2; perhaps TRBD2 as D (6 bases). The V end lost 5 bases, the J end lost 3 bases, and 7 bases lay between the germline ends. The CDR3 consists of 13 residues. Germline CDR1 is SNHLY and CDR2 is FYNNEI. The CDR3 coding sequence is TGTGCCAGCAGTCGGGAGCACACCGGGGAGCTGTTTTTT. It translates to CASSREHTGELFF. Full variable domain (rest looked up from reference TRBV2 and TRBJ2-2): EPEVTQTPSHQVTQMGQEVILRCVPISNHLYFYWYRQILGQKVEFLVSFYNNEISEKSEIFDDQFSVERPDGSNFTLKIRSTKLEDSAMYFCASSREHTGELFFGEGSRLTVL.

V is TRBV5-4 and J is TRBJ1-2, with 8 bases that match TRBD1. J was trimmed by 4 bases and V by 2 bases; bases with no gene match: 4. Germline CDR1 and CDR2: SGHNT and YYREEE (reference sequence). The CDR3 runs 14 residues. CDR3 sequence (DNA): TGTGCCAGCAGCTTCGACGACAGGGGCTATGGCTACACCTTC. Protein: CASSFDDRGYGYTF.

The chain has TRBV5-1 and TRBJ2-4; D is possibly TRBD1 (6 bases). V was cut by 0 bases and J by 4 bases, with 14 bases left in between. The germline V gene encodes CDR1 SGHRS and CDR2 YFSETQ. The CDR3 covers 16 residues. CDR3 in amino acids: CASSLEIRDTKNIQYF. The CDR3 DNA is TGCGCCAGCAGCTTGGAGATCCGGGACACTAAAAACATTCAGTACTTC.

This sequence joins TRBV7-9 and TRBJ2-5, with TRBD2 matching over 9 bases. Germline CDR1 and CDR2: SEHNR and FQNEAQ (reference sequence). The CDR3 runs 16 residues. After removal of 5 bases from V and 1 base from J, the junction contained 8 bases not matched to a gene. The CDR3 DNA is TGTGCCAGCAGCCAGTTTAGACTAGCGGCCCAAGAGACCCAGTACTTC. It specifies CASSQFRLAAQETQYF.

This clone appeared a single time. The chain links TRBV6-1 to TRBJ1-3, with TRBD1 as a possible D gene (6 bases). The V gene's germline CDR1 is MNHNS and CDR2 SASEGT. This CDR3 is 15 amino acids long. Trimming took 9 bases from V and 1 from J, leaving 16 bases between them. CDR3 region: CASGGGRGSGNTIYF. DNA of the CDR3: TGTGCCAGTGGGGGGGGCAGGGGTTCTGGAAACACCATATATTTT.

The V and J genes are TRBV14 and TRBJ2-3; 10 bases fit TRBD2. The length of the CDR3 is 18 residues. V lost 0 bases and J lost 4; bases outside the gene matches: 10. Germline CDR1 SGHDN, CDR2 FVKESK. As DNA, the CDR3 is TGTGCCAGCAGCCAAGAATTCCGTCTAGCGGGAGTATCAGATACGCAGTATTTT. It yields the protein CASSQEFRLAGVSDTQYF.

The chain uses TRBV15 and TRBJ2-3; D possibly corresponds to TRBD2 (5 bases). The V end was cut by 5 bases, the J end by 3 bases, with 21 bases between. CDR3 size: 17 residues. The germline CDR1 and CDR2 sequences are LNHNV and YYDKDF (reference sequence). CDR3 bases: TGTGCCACCAGCCCCTCTGGGGTAGCGAGGGATACAGATACGCAGTATTTT. Translating it yields CATSPSGVARDTDTQYF.

The J gene is TRBJ2-5, the V gene TRBV7-2; a weak D match, TRBD1 (6 bases). Germline CDR1 is SGHTA and CDR2 is FQGNSA. Trimming pared 0 bases from V and 0 bases from J, leaving 14 bases between. There are 17 residues in the CDR3. The CDR3 DNA is TGTGCCAGCAGCTTAGCTGGACAGTATCCTTACCAAGAGACCCAGTACTTC. As protein: CASSLAGQYPYQETQYF.

This chain joins TRBV7-9 and TRBJ2-3; 11 bases line up with TRBD2. CDR3 size: 13 residues. Germline-derived CDR1 and CDR2 are SEHNR and FQNEAQ (reference sequence). The CDR3 DNA reads TGTGCAACCGGGACTAGCGGCTCAGATACGCAGTATTTT. Amino acids: CATGTSGSDTQYF. Variable domain in full (rest from reference TRBV7-9 and TRBJ2-3): DTGVSQNPRHKITKRGQNVTFRCDPISEHNRLYWYRQTLGQGPEFLTYFQNEAQLEKSRLLSDRFSAERPKGSFSTLEIQRTEQGDSAMYLCATGTSGSDTQYFGPGTRLTVL.

This clone has just a few counts. J is TRBJ2-5 and V is TRBV9; D not certain. The CDR3 spans 13 residues. Germline loops: CDR1 SGDLS, CDR2 YYNGEE. V was pared by 0 bases and J by 5 bases, with 8 bases between. The CDR3 region is CASSVGRSETQYF. CDR3 in DNA: TGTGCCAGCAGCGTAGGCCGATCGGAGACCCAGTACTTC.

This chain joins TRBV15 and TRBJ2-7; 10 bases map to TRBD1. Germline V gene data show CDR1 as LNHNV and CDR2 as YYDKDF (reference sequence). J lost 3 bases, V lost 3 bases, and 5 bases had no gene match. This CDR3 has 15 amino acids. This CDR3 is CATSRYRDRGYEQYF. As DNA, the CDR3 is TGTGCCACCAGCAGGTACCGGGACAGGGGCTACGAGCAGTACTTC.

This clone appeared a few times. The chain is built from TRBV30 and TRBJ2-6, with a possible D match to TRBD2 (6 bases). Deletions cut 1 base from V and 0 bases from J, with 13 bases between. This CDR3 is built from 17 residues. Germline-derived CDR1 and CDR2 are GTSNPN and SVGIG (reference sequence). Here the CDR3 reads CAWSGGESSSGANVLTF. The CDR3 nucleotides read TGTGCCTGGAGTGGCGGGGAGTCTAGCTCTGGGGCCAACGTCCTGACTTTC.

The chain joins TRBV10-1 to TRBJ2-5; 10 bases map to TRBD2. V dropped 2 bases and J dropped 5; count of bases not matched to a gene: 5. The CDR3 has 15 amino acids. The V gene's germline CDR1 is WNHNN and CDR2 SYGVQD (reference sequence). The CDR3 sequence: CASSERLAGVETQYF. In nucleotides, the CDR3 is TGCGCCAGCAGTGAGAGGCTAGCGGGAGTTGAGACCCAGTACTTC.

This clone appeared a single time. The V call is TRBV27, the J call TRBJ1-5, with D unclear. The CDR3 sequence is 13 residues long. Trimming removed 6 bases from V and 3 bases from J, with 9 bases in between. Germline values: CDR1 MNHEY, CDR2 SMNVEV (reference sequence). The CDR3 reads CASSPTFNQPQHF. The DNA of the CDR3 is TGTGCCAGCAGCCCCACCTTCAATCAGCCCCAGCATTTT.

The rearrangement joins TRBV5-6 to TRBJ2-7, with 8 bases matching TRBD2. Germline V gene data show CDR1 as SGHDT and CDR2 as YYEEEE. CDR3 length: 14 amino acids. V gave up 1 base and J gave up 5 bases; unmatched junction bases: 5. The CDR3 DNA reads TGTGCCAGCAGCTTGACAGCGGGAGCCAACGAGCAGTACTTC. Residues: CASSLTAGANEQYF.

The V call is TRBV19, the J call TRBJ2-5, with D possibly TRBD2 on 5 matching bases. The V and J ends lost 10 bases and 3 bases respectively, with 18 bases between them. The CDR3 runs 14 residues. The V gene's germline CDR1 is LNHDA and CDR2 SQIVND (reference sequence). CDR3 amino acids: CATSPASPKETQYF. Written as DNA, the CDR3 is TGTGCCACCTCGCCTGCTAGCCCTAAAGAGACCCAGTACTTC.

This clone was counted once. This chain links TRBV4-2 with TRBJ2-1, with no clear D. V was shortened by 9 bases and J by 8 bases, with 5 bases between the two germline ends. Germline-derived CDR1 and CDR2 are LGHNA and YNFKEQ. The CDR3 sequence is 9 residues long. The CDR3 here is CASTDEQFF. The CDR3 bases are TGTGCCAGTACTGATGAGCAGTTCTTC.